This T cell receptor (beta chain) was found in a study of OX40 agonist ivuxolimab in advanced cancers. Data came from immunoSEQ multiplex PCR; TCRdb stores just in-frame clones and leaves some out. The table records about 46,000 clones, 75% to 95% of them present only once. The V gene end was trimmed by 0 bases and the J gene end by 0 bases; junction bases not matched to a gene: 4. The CDR3 contains 17 residues. Germline CDR1 SGDLS, CDR2 YYNGEE. Here the sequenced sample was CD4+ or CD8+ T cells sorted from blood, taken in a trial of the OX40 agonist ivuxolimab. The chain has TRBV9 and TRBJ2-1; 9 positions agree with TRBD2. The receptor comes from an adult with an advanced solid tumor such as melanoma, head and neck, liver or kidney cancer. In DNA form, the CDR3 reads TGTGCCAGCAGCGTAGGGGGTAGCGGGGGCTCCTACAATGAGCAGTTCTTC. This sequence encodes CASSVGGSGGSYNEQFF.